The 16 T cell receptor beta chains presented below share a single source sample, sequenced in a study of blood T cell repertoires in COVID-19. Libraries were prepared by immunoSEQ multiplex PCR; TCRdb keeps only in-frame clonotypes and omits some of them. Of under 400,000 clones in the sample, roughly 88% were seen once. The specimen was peripheral blood. Receptor source: a woman aged 30 to 39 with COVID-19, enrolled during active disease.

This clone was counted between two and nine times. V usage is TRBV15 and J usage is TRBJ1-2; 9 nucleotides match TRBD1. The germline V gene encodes CDR1 LNHNV and CDR2 YYDKDF (reference sequence). This CDR3 is built from 15 residues. Unmatched junction bases numbered 8, after V lost 5 bases and J lost 4 bases. CDR3 nucleotide sequence: TGTGCCACCAGCCGGGACAGGGTGATGGCCTATGGCTACACCTTC. Residues: CATSRDRVMAYGYTF.

The chain combines TRBV6-2 or TRBV6-3 with TRBJ2-5, with 8 bases lining up with TRBD1. This CDR3 has 14 residues. The ends lost 5 bases at V and 1 base at J; junction bases unmatched: 3. Germline lookup yields CDR1 MNHEY and CDR2 SVGEGT. In DNA, the CDR3 is TGTGCCAGCAGTCCCGGGACAGGCCAAGAGACCCAGTACTTC. Encoded protein: CASSPGTGQETQYF.

The V gene is TRBV6-5, the J gene TRBJ2-3; D might be TRBD1 (6 bases). In germline, CDR1 is MNHEY, CDR2 SVGAGI. The V end lost 5 bases, the J end lost 3 bases, and 12 bases lay between the germline ends. CDR3 length: 14 amino acids. CDR3 DNA sequence: TGTGCCAGCAGTCAACAGGGTTGGACAGATACGCAGTATTTT. Its protein is CASSQQGWTDTQYF.

The V call is TRBV20-1, the J call TRBJ1-2; D ambiguous. This CDR3 contains 11 residues. The ends were cut back, 2 bases at V and 7 bases at J, with 8 bases in the middle. Germline assignment: CDR1 DFQATT and CDR2 SNEGSKA (reference sequence). The CDR3 DNA follows: TGCAGTGCTAGAAACAGAAGTGGCTACACCTTC. Translating it yields CSARNRSGYTF.

The V gene is TRBV5-5, the J gene TRBJ2-5; 8 bases align to TRBD1. The V segment lost 2 bases and the J segment 4 bases; nucleotides outside the gene matches: 10. This CDR3 is 16 amino acids long. Germline assignment: CDR1 SGHKS and CDR2 YYEKEE (reference sequence). The CDR3 loop reads CASSFWLTGGIETQYF. CDR3 sequence (DNA): TGTGCCAGCAGCTTTTGGTTAACAGGGGGTATAGAGACCCAGTACTTC.

The V gene is TRBV5-1, the J gene TRBJ1-4, with 12 bases lining up with TRBD1. The CDR3 has 16 residues. After removal of 6 bases from V and 8 bases from J, the junction contained 11 bases not matched to a gene. The germline CDR1 and CDR2 sequences are SGHRS and YFSETQ. CDR3 loop: CASTGTGGSRREKLFF. CDR3 coding DNA: TGCGCCAGCACCGGGACAGGGGGCTCCCGACGCGAAAAACTGTTTTTT.

This clone was counted at least ten times. V and J are TRBV10-3 and TRBJ1-1; the D is unclear. V gave up 2 bases and J gave up 3 bases, with 16 bases separating them. The germline V gene has CDR1 ENHRY and CDR2 SYGVKD. The CDR3 runs 16 residues. The CDR3 spells CAISERGNSFDTEAFF. CDR3 sequence (DNA): TGTGCCATCAGTGAGCGAGGGAACTCTTTTGACACTGAAGCTTTCTTT.

V usage is TRBV29-1 and J usage is TRBJ2-3, with 9 positions matching TRBD1. After removal of 6 bases from V and 6 bases from J, the junction contained 4 bases not matched to a gene. The length of the CDR3 is 12 residues. CDR1 SQVTM and CDR2 ANQGSEA come from the germline V gene. The CDR3 DNA is TGCAGCGTCCGGACAGGGGTTGATACGCAGTATTTT. Its protein product is CSVRTGVDTQYF.

The rearrangement uses TRBV6-1 and TRBJ1-2, with TRBD1 matching 9 bases. Germline trimming cut 0 bases from V and 7 bases from J; bases unmatched to any gene: 9. Germline V gene lookup returns CDR1 MNHNS and CDR2 SASEGT. The CDR3 is 16 amino acids. The CDR3 region is CASSEAVYRGRGGYTF. CDR3 nucleotide sequence: TGTGCCAGCAGTGAAGCGGTCTACAGGGGGCGAGGTGGCTACACCTTC.

Regarding this clone: The identical CDR3 is also encoded by other nucleotide sequences in the sample. V usage is TRBV6-5 and J usage is TRBJ1-3; 9 bases line up with TRBD1. CDR1 is MNHEY, CDR2 SVGAGI, per germline. V shed 6 bases, J shed 4 bases, and the junction held 7 bases outside the gene matches. This CDR3 is built from 15 residues. CDR3 bases: TGTGCCAGCAGCCTCACAGGGGGCTCAGGAAACACCATATATTTT. It yields the protein CASSLTGGSGNTIYF.

The chain uses TRBV11-3 and TRBJ2-7; D gene unclear. This CDR3 comprises 16 residues. V was shortened by 5 bases and J by 3 bases, with 20 bases between the two germline ends. Germline CDR1 SGHNT, CDR2 YENEEA. The CDR3 DNA sequence: TGTGCCAGCAGCCCGGTACCTCCCTCACCGTACTACGAGCAGTACTTC. Translating it yields CASSPVPPSPYYEQYF.

This chain joins TRBV18 and TRBJ1-1; D might be TRBD1 (5 bases). The germline gives CDR1 KGHSH, CDR2 LQKENI. This CDR3 is built from 12 residues. Trimming left V 6 bases short and J 0 bases short, with 5 bases between. CDR3 nucleotides: TGTGCCAGCTCGACAGTGAACACTGAAGCTTTCTTT. Protein product: CASSTVNTEAFF.

The V gene is TRBV6-2 or TRBV6-3, the J gene TRBJ1-5, with a tentative D call TRBD1 (6 bases). The V and J ends lost 5 bases and 5 bases respectively, with 16 bases between them. The CDR3 is 15 amino acids. Per germline, CDR1 MNHEY and CDR2 SVGEGT. The CDR3 DNA is TGTGCCAGCAGTCAAAACAGGGATTGGGATCAGCCCCAGCATTTT. This gives the protein CASSQNRDWDQPQHF.

This rearrangement joins TRBV11-2 to TRBJ2-7; 7 positions match TRBD2. Germline CDR1 SGHAT, CDR2 FQNNGV. CDR3 length equals 16 residues. CDR3 region: CASSPPLRTGLPRVVV. The CDR3 DNA is TGTGCCAGCAGCCCACCTCTTAGAACGGGACTACCTCGGGTAGTCGTC.

V is TRBV20-1 and J is TRBJ2-5; TRBD1 might be the D (6 bases). The CDR3 totals 11 residues. Germline V gene sequence: CDR1 DFQATT, CDR2 SNEGSKA (reference sequence). Trimming cost V 6 bases and J 5 bases, with 10 bases left between them. CDR3 amino acids: CSATDRETQYF. DNA for the CDR3: TGCAGTGCAACAGACAGGGAGACCCAGTACTTC.

This chain joins TRBV9 and TRBJ1-4; D is undetermined. Trimming took off 4 bases at V and 4 bases at J, with 11 bases between the two ends. This CDR3 comprises 14 residues. The V gene's germline CDR1 is SGDLS and CDR2 YYNGEE. The CDR3, as DNA: TGTGCCAGCAGCTCAGACACCTATAATGAAAAACTGTTTTTT. Amino acid sequence: CASSSDTYNEKLFF.